The present entry profiles one T cell receptor beta chain with its context. Its antigen is as yet unknown. This sample is part of a study of vaccination effects on CD4 cells after COVID-19. Trimming removed 5 bases at V and 8 bases at J, with 12 bases between. The germline gives CDR1 LNHDA, CDR2 SQIVND (reference sequence). The CDR3 consists of 13 residues. The assay was immunoSEQ multiplex PCR, and TCRdb's table has in-frame clones only and misses some. The sample has about 59,000 clones, around 82% seen once. Antigen-specific CD4+ T cells expanded by the ViraFEST assay with viral peptide pools were then sequenced. Following 10 days of culture, CD4+ T cells were isolated. Of the BNT162b2 and mRNA-1273 vaccines, participants received two doses of one or the other.

The specimen comprised CD4+ T cells from PBMCs cultured with HCoV-OC43 spike peptides, sampled after COVID-19 vaccination. Indicated subset: HCoV-OC43 spike overlapping peptide pool stimulation. The clonotype comes from a human donor who received a COVID-19 vaccine. The chain links TRBV19 to TRBJ1-4; no definite D call. Here the CDR3 reads CASSGFVAEKLFF. Written as DNA, the CDR3 is TGTGCCAGTAGTGGTTTTGTTGCCGAAAAACTGTTTTTT.